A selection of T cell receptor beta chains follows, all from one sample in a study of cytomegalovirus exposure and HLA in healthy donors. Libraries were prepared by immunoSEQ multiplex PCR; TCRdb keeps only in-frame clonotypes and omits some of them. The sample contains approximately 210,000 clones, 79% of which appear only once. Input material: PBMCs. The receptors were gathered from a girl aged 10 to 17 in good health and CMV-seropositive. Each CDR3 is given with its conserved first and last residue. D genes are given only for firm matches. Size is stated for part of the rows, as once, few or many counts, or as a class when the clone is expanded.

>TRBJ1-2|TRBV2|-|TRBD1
CASSAAGQGAWGYTF
TGTGCCAGCAGTGCGGCCGGACAGGGGGCATGGGGCTACACCTTC
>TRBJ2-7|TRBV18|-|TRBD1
CASSPAGTVAGEQYF
TGTGCCAGCTCACCCGCCGGGACAGTCGCTGGAGAGCAGTACTTC
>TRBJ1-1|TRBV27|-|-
CASSLTQGLTEAFF
TGTGCCAGCAGTTTGACGCAGGGTCTCACTGAAGCTTTCTTT
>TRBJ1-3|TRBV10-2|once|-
CASTGEEGNTIYF
TGCGCCAGCACGGGGGAGGAGGGAAACACCATATATTTT
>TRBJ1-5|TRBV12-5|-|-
CASVPGKPQHF
TGTGCTAGTGTCCCAGGGAAGCCCCAGCATTTT
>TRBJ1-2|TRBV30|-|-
CAWGRGDGYTF
TGTGCCTGGGGCAGGGGAGATGGCTACACCTTC
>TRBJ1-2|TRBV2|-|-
CASIETNNNYGYTF
TGTGCCAGCATTGAGACAAACAACAACTATGGCTACACCTTC
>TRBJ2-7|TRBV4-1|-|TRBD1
CASSQSDRVNEQYF
TGCGCCAGCAGCCAGTCGGACAGGGTGAACGAGCAGTACTTC
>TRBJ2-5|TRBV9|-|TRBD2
CASSVSGGGQETQYF
TGTGCCAGCAGTGTTAGCGGGGGAGGGCAAGAGACCCAGTACTTC
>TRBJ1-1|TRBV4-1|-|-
CASSYRTEHREAFF
TGTGCCAGCAGCTACCGGACAGAACACCGTGAAGCTTTCTTT